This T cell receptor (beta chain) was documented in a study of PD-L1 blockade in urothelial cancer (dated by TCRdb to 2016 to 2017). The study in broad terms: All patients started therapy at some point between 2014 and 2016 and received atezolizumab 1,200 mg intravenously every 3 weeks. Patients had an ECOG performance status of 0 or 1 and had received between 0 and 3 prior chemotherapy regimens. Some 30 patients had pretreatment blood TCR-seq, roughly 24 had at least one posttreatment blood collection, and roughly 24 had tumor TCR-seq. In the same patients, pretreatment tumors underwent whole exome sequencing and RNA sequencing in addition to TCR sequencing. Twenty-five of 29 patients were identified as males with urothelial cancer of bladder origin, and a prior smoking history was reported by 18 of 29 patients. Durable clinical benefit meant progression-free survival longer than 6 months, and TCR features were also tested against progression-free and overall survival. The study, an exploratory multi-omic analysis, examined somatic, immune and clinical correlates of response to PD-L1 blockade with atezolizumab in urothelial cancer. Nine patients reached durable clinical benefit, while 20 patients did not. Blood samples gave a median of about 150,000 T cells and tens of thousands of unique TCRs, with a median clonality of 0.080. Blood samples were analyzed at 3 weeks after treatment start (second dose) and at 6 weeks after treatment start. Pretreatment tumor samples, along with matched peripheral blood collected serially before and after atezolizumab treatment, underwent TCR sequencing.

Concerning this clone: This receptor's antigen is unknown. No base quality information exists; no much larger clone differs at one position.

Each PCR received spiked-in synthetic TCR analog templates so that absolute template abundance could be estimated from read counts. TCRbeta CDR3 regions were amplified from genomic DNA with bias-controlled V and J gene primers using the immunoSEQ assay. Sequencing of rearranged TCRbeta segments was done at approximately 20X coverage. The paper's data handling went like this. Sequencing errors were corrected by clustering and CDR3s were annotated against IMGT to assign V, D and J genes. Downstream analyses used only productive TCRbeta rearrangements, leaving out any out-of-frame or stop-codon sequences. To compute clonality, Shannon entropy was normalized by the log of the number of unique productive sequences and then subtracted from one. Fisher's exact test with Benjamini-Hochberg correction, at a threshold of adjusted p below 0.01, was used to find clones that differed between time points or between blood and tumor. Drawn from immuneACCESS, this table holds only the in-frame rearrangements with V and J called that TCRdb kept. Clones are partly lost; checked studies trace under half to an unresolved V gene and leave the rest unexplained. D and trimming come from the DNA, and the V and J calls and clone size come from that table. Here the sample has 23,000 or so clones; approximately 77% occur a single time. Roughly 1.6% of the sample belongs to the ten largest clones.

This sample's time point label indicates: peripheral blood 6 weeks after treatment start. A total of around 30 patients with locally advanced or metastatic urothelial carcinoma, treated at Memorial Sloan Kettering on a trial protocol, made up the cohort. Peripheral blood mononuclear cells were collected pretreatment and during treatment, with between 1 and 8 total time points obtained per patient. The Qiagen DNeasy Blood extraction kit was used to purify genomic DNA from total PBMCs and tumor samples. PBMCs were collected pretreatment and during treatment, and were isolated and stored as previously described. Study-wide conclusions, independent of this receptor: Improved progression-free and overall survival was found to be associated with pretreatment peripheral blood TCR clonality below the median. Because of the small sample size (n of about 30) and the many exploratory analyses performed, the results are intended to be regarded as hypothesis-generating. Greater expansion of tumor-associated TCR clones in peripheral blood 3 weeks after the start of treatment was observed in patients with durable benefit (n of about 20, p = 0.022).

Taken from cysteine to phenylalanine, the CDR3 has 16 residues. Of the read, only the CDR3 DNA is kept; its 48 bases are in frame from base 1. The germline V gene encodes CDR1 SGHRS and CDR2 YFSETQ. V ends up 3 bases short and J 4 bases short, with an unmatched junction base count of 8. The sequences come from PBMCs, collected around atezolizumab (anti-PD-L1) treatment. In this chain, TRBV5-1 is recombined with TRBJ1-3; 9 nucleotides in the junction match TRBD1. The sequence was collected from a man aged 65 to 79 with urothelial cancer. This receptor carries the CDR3 CASSWAGTGSGNTIYF. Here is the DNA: TGCGCCAGCAGCTGGGCCGGGACAGGGTCCGGAAACACCATATATTTT. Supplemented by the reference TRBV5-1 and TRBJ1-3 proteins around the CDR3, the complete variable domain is KAGVTQTPRYLIKTRGQQVTLSCSPISGHRSVSWYQQTPGQGLQFLFEYFSETQRNKGNFPGRFSGRQFSNSRSEMNVSTLELGDSALYLCASSWAGTGSGNTIYFGEGSWLTVV.